One sample yielded the 32 T cell receptor beta chains listed below, sequenced in a study of OX40 agonist ivuxolimab in advanced cancers. Sequenced by immunoSEQ multiplex PCR; TCRdb stores in-frame clones only, minus some. The sample records some 100,000 clones, about 92% being singletons. Sequences were derived from CD4+ or CD8+ T cells sorted from blood, sampled in a trial of the OX40 agonist ivuxolimab. The receptors derive from an adult with an advanced solid tumor such as melanoma, head and neck, liver or kidney cancer.

V usage is TRBV5-6 and J usage is TRBJ2-7; TRBD1 might be the D (5 bases). The germline gives CDR1 SGHDT, CDR2 YYEEEE. The germline V and J ends were trimmed by 0 bases and 6 bases, with 13 bases remaining between them. The CDR3 is made up of 14 amino acids. The CDR3 sequence is CASSLAVRVGEQYF. CDR3 DNA: TGTGCCAGCAGCTTGGCGGTCAGGGTGGGCGAGCAGTACTTC.

This chain connects TRBV9 to TRBJ1-2; D possibly corresponds to TRBD1 (6 bases). This CDR3 is 15 amino acids long. The V and J ends lost 0 bases and 8 bases respectively, with 17 bases between them. The germline V gene has CDR1 SGDLS and CDR2 YYNGEE. CDR3 protein: CASSVARQQGYGYTF. The CDR3 DNA reads as TGTGCCAGCAGCGTAGCACGTCAACAGGGATACGGCTACACCTTC.

This clone was counted a few times. The chain has TRBV13 and TRBJ1-1; a weak D match, TRBD1 (5 bases). The germline V gene has CDR1 PRHDT and CDR2 FYEKMQ (reference sequence). This CDR3 is 14 amino acids long. V was shortened by 3 bases and J by 2 bases, with 10 bases between the two germline ends. In DNA, the CDR3 is TGTGCCAGCAGCTTCCGGGGGGGAAACACTGAAGCTTTCTTT. It specifies CASSFRGGNTEAFF.

J is TRBJ2-7 and V is TRBV4-3; D ambiguous. The V gene's germline CDR1 is LGHNA and CDR2 YSLEER. V dropped 0 bases and J dropped 1 base, with 7 bases sitting between them. There are 14 residues in the CDR3. CDR3 DNA: TGCGCCAGCAGCCAAGATTTGGAGTCCTACGAGCAGTACTTC. It translates to CASSQDLESYEQYF.

The chain links TRBV7-2 to TRBJ2-7; 8 bases align to TRBD1. The V gene end was trimmed by 5 bases and the J gene end by 4 bases; junction bases not matched to a gene: 10. The CDR3 consists of 15 residues. From germline, CDR1 is SGHTA and CDR2 FQGNSA. The CDR3 protein is CASSQTGEKGYEQYF. The CDR3 coding sequence is TGTGCCAGCAGCCAGACAGGGGAGAAGGGTTACGAGCAGTACTTC.

The sample holds one count of this clone. The chain links TRBV2 to TRBJ1-5, with D maybe TRBD1 (6 bases). Deletions cut 8 bases from V and 0 bases from J, with 17 bases between. Germline CDR1 and CDR2: SNHLY and FYNNEI. This CDR3 is built from 16 residues. The CDR3 spells CASGGVVGFSNQPQHF. CDR3 in DNA: TGTGCCAGCGGGGGCGTGGTTGGGTTTAGCAATCAGCCCCAGCATTTT. The whole variable domain, remainder taken from reference TRBV2 and TRBJ1-5, is EPEVTQTPSHQVTQMGQEVILRCVPISNHLYFYWYRQILGQKVEFLVSFYNNEISEKSEIFDDQFSVERPDGSNFTLKIRSTKLEDSAMYFCASGGVVGFSNQPQHFGDGTRLSIL.

V gene TRBV5-6 combines with J gene TRBJ2-3, with 8 positions matching TRBD2. The CDR3 extends over 16 amino acids. The germline gives CDR1 SGHDT, CDR2 YYEEEE. Germline trimming cut 3 bases from V and 3 bases from J; bases unmatched to any gene: 9. This chain's CDR3 is CASSSLKLAETDTQYF. DNA of the CDR3: TGTGCCAGCAGCTCACTGAAACTAGCGGAAACAGATACGCAGTATTTT.

The chain links TRBV2 to TRBJ2-7; D is possibly TRBD2 (7 bases). The CDR3 totals 16 residues. CDR1 SNHLY and CDR2 FYNNEI come from the germline V gene. V gave up 0 bases and J gave up 3 bases, with 15 bases separating them. This CDR3 is CASSEADGGPYYEQYF. In nucleotides, the CDR3 is TGTGCCAGCAGTGAAGCCGACGGGGGGCCTTACTACGAGCAGTACTTC.

J is TRBJ2-3 and V is TRBV13; D is uncertain. The V end was cut by 5 bases, the J end by 6 bases, with 15 bases between. CDR3 length: 14 residues. The germline CDR1 and CDR2 sequences are PRHDT and FYEKMQ (reference sequence). CDR3 sequence reads: CASSPTGLGDTQYF. In nucleotides, the CDR3 is TGTGCCAGCAGCCCCACCGGGCTAGGCGATACGCAGTATTTT.

The CDR3: CASSPFTGTAYEQYF. CDR3 coding DNA: TGTGCCAGCAGTCCTTTTACGGGGACAGCGTACGAGCAGTACTTC. This chain links TRBV2 with TRBJ2-7, with 7 bases lining up with TRBD1. CDR3 length: 15 residues. CDR1 SNHLY and CDR2 FYNNEI come from the germline V gene. The V segment lost 5 bases and the J segment 4 bases; nucleotides outside the gene matches: 11.

Here the CDR3 reads CASRAGTGVYNEQFF. CDR3 nucleotide sequence: TGTGCCAGCAGGGCCGGGACAGGGGTTTACAATGAGCAGTTCTTC. This chain uses TRBV6-1 with TRBJ2-1; 10 bases agree with TRBD1. CDR3 size: 15 residues. Germline loops: CDR1 MNHNS, CDR2 SASEGT. V lost 6 bases and J lost 4; bases outside the gene matches: 6.

This clone appeared a few times. The chain employs TRBV28 and TRBJ1-5; 7 bases match TRBD1. Unmatched junction bases numbered 12, after V lost 5 bases and J lost 5 bases. The length of the CDR3 is 16 residues. Germline assignment: CDR1 MDHEN and CDR2 SYDVKM. The CDR3 bases are TGTGCCAGCAGTCGAAGCTCAGGGGGTTGGCATCAGCCCCAGCATTTT. Amino acids: CASSRSSGGWHQPQHF.

V is TRBV7-6 and J is TRBJ1-6, with D maybe TRBD1 (5 bases). The length of the CDR3 is 14 residues. In germline, CDR1 is SGHVS, CDR2 FNYEAQ. V gave up 5 bases and J gave up 5 bases, with 10 bases separating them. The CDR3 region is CASSPEGHNSPLHF. The CDR3 bases are TGTGCCAGCAGCCCCGAGGGACATAATTCACCCCTCCACTTT.

The chain links TRBV4-1 to TRBJ2-7; no firm D call. Trimming took 1 base from V and 0 from J, leaving 10 bases between them. The CDR3 loop spans 15 amino acids. CDR1 and CDR2 (germline): MGHRA, YSYEKL. This chain's CDR3 is CASSQVVLDSYEQYF. The CDR3 DNA follows: TGCGCCAGCAGCCAAGTGGTGCTGGACTCCTACGAGCAGTACTTC.

The chain carries TRBV13 and TRBJ2-7, with 9 positions matching TRBD1. The V segment lost 4 bases and the J segment 5 bases; nucleotides outside the gene matches: 6. CDR1 is PRHDT and CDR2 is FYEKMQ in the germline V gene (reference sequence). The CDR3 runs 14 residues. The CDR3 DNA reads as TGTGCCAGCAGCTCGGACAGGGGATTCCACGAGCAGTACTTC. Its protein is CASSSDRGFHEQYF.

This clone was seen a single time. The chain carries TRBV27 and TRBJ2-7; 9 bases line up with TRBD2. The CDR3 runs 12 residues. V trimming: 2 bases; J trimming: 7 bases; junction bases outside the gene matches: 0. Germline CDR1 reads MNHEY; CDR2 reads SMNVEV (reference sequence). CDR3 sequence reads: CASSLSGREQYF. CDR3 bases: TGTGCCAGCAGTTTAAGCGGGAGGGAGCAGTACTTC.

This sequence joins TRBV11-2 and TRBJ2-5; the D gene is possibly TRBD2 (6 bases). With 5 bases removed from V and 5 bases from J, the gap between germline ends came to 21 bases. Germline V lookup: CDR1 SGHAT, CDR2 FQNNGV. The CDR3 runs 16 residues. CDR3 amino acids: CASSLTSSDLRETQYF. CDR3 DNA sequence: TGTGCCAGCAGCCTCACGTCTAGCGACCTCCGCGAGACCCAGTACTTC.

The chain employs TRBV10-1 and TRBJ2-1; perhaps TRBD2 as D (5 bases). Germline CDR1 and CDR2: WNHNN and SYGVQD (reference sequence). The CDR3 runs 14 residues. V lost 8 bases and J 6 bases, leaving 17 bases between the germline ends. CDR3 DNA sequence: TGCGCCAGCCTTTCCGGGGTCAGAGTCAATGAGCAGTTCTTC. It codes for CASLSGVRVNEQFF.

J is TRBJ1-1 and V is TRBV5-6; the D is unclear. The CDR3 has 13 residues. Looked up from germline, CDR1 is SGHDT and CDR2 is YYEEEE. V was pared by 3 bases and J by 2 bases, with 8 bases between. The CDR3 reads CASSSGINTEAFF. The CDR3 DNA follows: TGTGCCAGCAGCTCGGGAATAAACACTGAAGCTTTCTTT.

This chain joins TRBV11-2 and TRBJ1-2; 12 bases are shared with TRBD1. V gave up 4 bases and J gave up 1 base; unmatched junction bases: 1. This CDR3 is 15 amino acids long. The germline V gene has CDR1 SGHAT and CDR2 FQNNGV. CDR3 sequence (DNA): TGTGCCAGCAGCTGGGACAGGGGGCTTAACTATGGCTACACCTTC. Protein product: CASSWDRGLNYGYTF.

V and J are TRBV11-2 and TRBJ2-3; D uncertain. V lost 0 bases and J 0 bases, leaving 7 bases between the germline ends. This CDR3 is 15 amino acids long. Germline V gene data show CDR1 as SGHAT and CDR2 as FQNNGV. The CDR3 sequence: CASSLEYSSTDTQYF. CDR3 coding DNA: TGTGCCAGCAGCTTAGAGTACTCTAGCACAGATACGCAGTATTTT. The full variable domain, rest sourced from reference TRBV11-2 and TRBJ2-3, is EAGVAQSPRYKIIEKRQSVAFWCNPISGHATLYWYQQILGQGPKLLIQFQNNGVVDDSQLPKDRFSAERLKGVDSTLKIQPAKLEDSAVYLCASSLEYSSTDTQYFGPGTRLTVL.

The J gene is TRBJ2-4, the V gene TRBV11-2; 14 nucleotides align to TRBD2. Losses at the gene ends were 5 bases for V and 9 bases for J; bases not matched to a gene: 9. Germline loops: CDR1 SGHAT, CDR2 FQNNGV. The CDR3 consists of 16 residues. CDR3: CASSLEFGLAGGIQYF. CDR3 nucleotides: TGTGCCAGCAGCCTTGAATTCGGACTAGCGGGGGGCATTCAGTACTTC. The full variable domain, rest sourced from reference TRBV11-2 and TRBJ2-4, is EAGVAQSPRYKIIEKRQSVAFWCNPISGHATLYWYQQILGQGPKLLIQFQNNGVVDDSQLPKDRFSAERLKGVDSTLKIQPAKLEDSAVYLCASSLEFGLAGGIQYFGAGTRLSVL.

The chain is built from TRBV2 and TRBJ2-5; TRBD2 matches at 10 bases. The V gene's germline CDR1 is SNHLY and CDR2 FYNNEI. V gave up 2 bases and J gave up 5 bases; unmatched junction bases: 8. The CDR3 contains 16 residues. CDR3 region: CASSEYERGGGETQYF. CDR3 coding DNA: TGTGCCAGCAGTGAATACGAGCGGGGGGGCGGGGAGACCCAGTACTTC.

The chain has TRBV15 and TRBJ2-7, with 9 bases lining up with TRBD1. This CDR3 has 15 amino acids. CDR1 and CDR2 from the germline V gene are LNHNV and YYDKDF (reference sequence). V lost 3 bases, J lost 3 bases, and 6 bases stayed unmatched. CDR3 residues: CATSRRTGVVYEQYF. The DNA for the CDR3 is TGTGCCACCAGCAGGAGGACAGGGGTAGTCTACGAGCAGTACTTC.

The genes are TRBV9 and TRBJ2-7; D possibly corresponds to TRBD1 (6 bases). Between the trimmed V and J ends, which lost 4 bases and 0 bases, there was a span of 11 bases. Germline CDR1 SGDLS, CDR2 YYNGEE. This CDR3 comprises 14 residues. The CDR3, as DNA: TGTGCCAGCAGCTTCCGGGACATCTCCTACGAGCAGTACTTC. Amino acids: CASSFRDISYEQYF.

The V call is TRBV5-6, the J call TRBJ2-3; 8 positions match TRBD2. The CDR3 covers 15 residues. V lost 4 bases and J lost 2; bases outside the gene matches: 6. CDR1 SGHDT and CDR2 YYEEEE come from the germline V gene. For the CDR3, the DNA is TGTGCCAGCAGCCAGCGGGAGACCAACACAGATACGCAGTATTTT. This codes for CASSQRETNTDTQYF.

This sequence joins TRBV7-2 and TRBJ2-5; 8 positions match TRBD2. The CDR3 extends over 17 amino acids. CDR1 SGHTA and CDR2 FQGNSA come from the germline V gene. V was pared by 1 base and J by 5 bases, with 12 bases of the junction left unmatched. The CDR3: CASSLGFGGAVFETQYF. In DNA, the CDR3 is TGTGCCAGCAGCTTAGGGTTCGGGGGGGCCGTTTTTGAGACCCAGTACTTC.

V is TRBV4-1 and J is TRBJ1-2; D is perhaps TRBD1 (5 bases). CDR3 length equals 14 residues. V shed 1 base and J shed 6 bases, with 12 bases lying between them. Germline CDR1 and CDR2: MGHRA and YSYEKL. In nucleotides, the CDR3 is TGCGCCAGCAGCCAAGGGGGGTCAGGGAATGGCTACACCTTC. Translating it yields CASSQGGSGNGYTF.

The CDR3 nucleotides read TGTGCCAGCAGGAACAGGGGCCTCTCCTACGAGCAGTACTTC. Translated: CASRNRGLSYEQYF. The chain couples TRBV7-8 to TRBJ2-7, with 7 bases aligning to TRBD1. CDR1 and CDR2 (germline): SGHVS, FQNEAQ. V shed 6 bases and J 0 bases; nucleotides not matched to a gene: 5. This CDR3 is built from 14 residues.

This rearrangement joins TRBV19 to TRBJ2-7, with 10 nucleotides matching TRBD1. Looked up from germline, CDR1 is LNHDA and CDR2 is SQIVND (reference sequence). Trimming removed 9 bases from V and 0 bases from J; junction bases left unmatched: 8. The CDR3 length is 15 residues. The DNA for the CDR3 is TGTGCCAGCGGGGGGACAGGGGTTTCCTCCTACGAGCAGTACTTC. Translated: CASGGTGVSSYEQYF.

The CDR3, as DNA: TGCGCCAGCAGCTTTAACAATGAGCAGTTCTTC. Translation: CASSFNNEQFF. This sequence joins TRBV5-1 and TRBJ2-1; D not certain. The V end was cut by 2 bases, the J end by 5 bases, with 2 bases between. This CDR3 is 11 amino acids long. Germline assignment: CDR1 SGHRS and CDR2 YFSETQ.

CDR3 DNA: TGTGCCAGCAGATTGGACAGGTTCACCGGGGAGCTGTTTTTT. Protein product: CASRLDRFTGELFF. The genes are TRBV6-5 and TRBJ2-2; 7 bases agree with TRBD1. This CDR3 is built from 14 residues. Germline values: CDR1 MNHEY, CDR2 SVGAGI. Trimming at V came to 6 bases and at J to 4 bases, leaving 5 bases not matched to a gene.